The 18 T cell receptor beta chains below all came from one sample that was sequenced in a study of blood T cell repertoires in COVID-19. Generated by immunoSEQ multiplex PCR, the TCRdb table keeps only in-frame clones and is missing some. Among around 130,000 clones listed, approximately 77% were seen once. Sequences were obtained from peripheral blood. The origin of the receptors is a human donor in a cohort sampled during active COVID-19.

V usage is TRBV20-1 and J usage is TRBJ2-5, with D possibly matching TRBD1 (6 bases). The germline gives CDR1 DFQATT, CDR2 SNEGSKA (reference sequence). The V end was cut by 7 bases, the J end by 2 bases, with 8 bases between. CDR3 size: 11 residues. The CDR3 nucleotides read TGCAGTGGCGGACAGCAAGAGACCCAGTACTTC. Translated: CSGGQQETQYF.

V is TRBV27 and J is TRBJ2-3; D might be TRBD1 (6 bases). The germline V gene encodes CDR1 MNHEY and CDR2 SMNVEV (reference sequence). Trimming shortened V by 6 bases and J by 2 bases, and 21 bases separated the two germline ends. CDR3 length: 17 residues. DNA of the CDR3: TGTGCCAGCAGCTCAAAGGATGGGGGCGGTAACACAGATACGCAGTATTTT. It encodes CASSSKDGGGNTDTQYF.

This chain joins TRBV2 and TRBJ2-7; 7 nucleotides line up with TRBD1. Per the germline V gene, CDR1 is SNHLY and CDR2 is FYNNEI. The CDR3 contains 18 residues. The trim removed 4 bases at V and 3 bases at J, leaving 18 bases unmatched. The CDR3 sequence is CASSATPGQFIIFYEQYF. CDR3 coding DNA: TGTGCCAGCAGTGCTACACCGGGACAGTTTATAATTTTCTACGAGCAGTACTTC.

The chain carries TRBV9 and TRBJ2-7; TRBD2 agrees at 8 bases. J lost 4 bases, V lost 3 bases, and 12 bases had no gene match. Germline V lookup: CDR1 SGDLS, CDR2 YYNGEE. CDR3 length equals 16 residues. In DNA form, the CDR3 reads TGTGCCAGCAGCGCCCGCCGGGACGCGGGGGGTTACGAGCAGTACTTC. Amino acids: CASSARRDAGGYEQYF.

This clone was seen only a few times. This chain links TRBV5-5 with TRBJ2-7; weak D call: TRBD2 (6 bases). The V end was cut by 0 bases, the J end by 3 bases, with 13 bases between. This CDR3 has 15 residues. Germline CDR1 is SGHKS and CDR2 is YYEKEE (reference sequence). The CDR3 is CASSLAQGSGYEQYF. The CDR3 bases are TGTGCCAGCAGCTTGGCCCAAGGTAGCGGCTACGAGCAGTACTTC.

This clone was found a few times. V and J are TRBV11-2 and TRBJ1-1; a weak D match, TRBD1 (5 bases). Trimming removed 0 bases from V and 8 bases from J, with 10 bases in between. The CDR3 spans 13 residues. Germline V lookup: CDR1 SGHAT, CDR2 FQNNGV. CDR3 bases: TGTGCCAGCAGCTTAGAGGGGGGACTGGAAGCTTTCTTT. Its protein product is CASSLEGGLEAFF.

CDR3 DNA sequence: TGTGCCAGCAGCCCTGGGACAGGGGGCACCTACGAGCAGTACTTC. It specifies CASSPGTGGTYEQYF. V is TRBV7-9 and J is TRBJ2-7; 12 bases are a match to TRBD1. Trimming removed 5 bases from V and 2 bases from J; junction bases left unmatched: 4. From germline, CDR1 is SEHNR and CDR2 FQNEAQ (reference sequence). The CDR3 extends over 15 amino acids.

The V and J genes are TRBV28 and TRBJ2-5; D not resolved. V lost 10 bases and J 2 bases, leaving 11 bases between the germline ends. This CDR3 spans 12 amino acids. CDR1 is MDHEN, CDR2 SYDVKM, per germline. CDR3 protein: CATESSQETQYF. CDR3 nucleotides: TGTGCCACCGAGAGCTCTCAAGAGACCCAGTACTTC. Combining the CDR3 with reference TRBV28 and TRBJ2-5 gives the whole variable domain DVKVTQSSRYLVKRTGEKVFLECVQDMDHENMFWYRQDPGLGLRLIYFSYDVKMKEKGDIPEGYSVSREKKERFSLILESASTNQTSMYLCATESSQETQYFGPGTRLLVL.

This clone was counted between two and nine times. CDR3 sequence (DNA): TGCGCCAGCAGTCCTAGCGGGAGTTACTACGAGCAGTACTTC. As protein: CASSPSGSYYEQYF. The rearrangement links TRBV10-1 to TRBJ2-7, with 10 bases identical to TRBD2. V shed 5 bases, J shed 3 bases, and the junction held 4 bases outside the gene matches. This CDR3 is built from 14 residues. The germline gives CDR1 WNHNN, CDR2 SYGVQD (reference sequence).

The chain is built from TRBV28 and TRBJ1-1; 7 nucleotides agree with TRBD1. The CDR3 has 12 residues. J gave up 11 bases and V 7 bases, and 10 bases lay outside the gene matches. CDR1 is MDHEN and CDR2 is SYDVKM in the germline V gene. The CDR3 loop is CASTSGGLGAFF. In nucleotides, the CDR3 is TGTGCCAGCACGTCAGGGGGGCTAGGGGCTTTCTTT.

This chain joins TRBV30 and TRBJ2-5; D unclear. CDR1 is GTSNPN, CDR2 SVGIG, per germline (reference sequence). CDR3 length: 11 amino acids. V lost 5 bases to trimming and J lost 5 bases, with 9 bases between them. The CDR3 DNA reads as TGTGCCTGGGATGACGGGGAGACCCAGTACTTC. Translation: CAWDDGETQYF.

The J gene is TRBJ1-5, the V gene TRBV3-1 (or the pseudogene TRBV3-2); D not resolved. V shed 5 bases and J shed 3 bases, with 17 bases lying between them. The CDR3 extends over 16 amino acids. Germline loops: CDR1 LGHDT, CDR2 YNNKEL (reference sequence). CDR3: CASSSILPGANQPQHF. Written as DNA, the CDR3 is TGTGCCAGCAGCTCAATTTTGCCGGGAGCCAATCAGCCCCAGCATTTT.

V and J are TRBV15 and TRBJ1-1; 8 nucleotides agree with TRBD1. Germline V gene sequence: CDR1 LNHNV, CDR2 YYDKDF (reference sequence). The CDR3 totals 16 residues. The junction had 13 bases not matched to a gene; V was cut back by 4 bases and J by 6 bases. CDR3 sequence: CATSNAAQGDLAEAFF. In DNA form, the CDR3 reads TGTGCCACCAGCAACGCCGCACAGGGGGATCTGGCTGAAGCTTTCTTT.

The rearrangement uses TRBV18 and TRBJ1-5, with D maybe TRBD1 (6 bases). Germline values: CDR1 KGHSH, CDR2 LQKENI. The CDR3 totals 13 residues. With 5 bases removed from V and 6 bases from J, the gap between germline ends came to 11 bases. Written as DNA, the CDR3 is TGTGCCAGCTCAGCCCCAGGGGTTCAGCCCCAGCATTTT. This sequence encodes CASSAPGVQPQHF.

This clone was picked up one time. This rearrangement joins TRBV19 to TRBJ1-5; a weak D match, TRBD1 (6 bases). Germline loops: CDR1 LNHDA, CDR2 SQIVND (reference sequence). Trimming pared 4 bases from V and 4 bases from J, leaving 11 bases between. This CDR3 region has 14 residues. CDR3 sequence: CASSSGGLNQPQHF. The CDR3 region has the DNA TGTGCCAGTAGTAGCGGGGGGCTAAATCAGCCCCAGCATTTT.

J is TRBJ1-1 and V is TRBV15, with 7 bases aligning to TRBD1. The CDR3 is 16 residues long. V lost 6 bases, J lost 0 bases, and 10 bases stayed unmatched. Germline V gives CDR1 LNHNV, CDR2 YYDKDF (reference sequence). The CDR3 nucleotides are TGTGCCACCAGTGGACAGGTGGATTCCGTGAACACTGAAGCTTTCTTT. As protein: CATSGQVDSVNTEAFF.

This chain joins TRBV10-3 and TRBJ2-5, with 9 bases aligning to TRBD1. In germline, CDR1 is ENHRY, CDR2 SYGVKD. The ends lost 6 bases at V and 5 bases at J; junction bases unmatched: 7. The CDR3 is 14 amino acids. The CDR3 region is CAISRDRDVETQYF. CDR3 DNA: TGTGCCATCAGCCGGGACAGGGACGTCGAGACCCAGTACTTC.

J is TRBJ2-4 and V is TRBV3-1 (or the pseudogene TRBV3-2); a weak D match, TRBD1 (6 bases). Germline V CDR1 and CDR2: LGHDT, YNNKEL (reference sequence). V dropped 4 bases and J dropped 1 base, with 8 bases sitting between them. There are 14 residues in the CDR3. For the CDR3, the DNA is TGTGCCAGCAGCCGCAGGGGCGCCAAAAACATTCAGTACTTC. This translates into CASSRRGAKNIQYF.